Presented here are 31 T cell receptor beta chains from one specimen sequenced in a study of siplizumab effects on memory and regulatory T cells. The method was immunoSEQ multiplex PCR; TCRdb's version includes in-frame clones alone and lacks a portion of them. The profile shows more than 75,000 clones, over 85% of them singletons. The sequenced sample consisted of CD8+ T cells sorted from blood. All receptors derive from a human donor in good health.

The CDR3 is CASSVTQTGENEQFF. The DNA of the CDR3 is TGTGCCAGCAGCGTAACCCAGACAGGGGAGAATGAGCAGTTCTTC. The J gene is TRBJ2-1, the V gene TRBV9, with 8 bases lining up with TRBD1. In germline, CDR1 is SGDLS, CDR2 YYNGEE. With 1 base clipped from V and 7 bases from J, the junction kept 7 bases outside the gene matches. The CDR3 sequence is 15 residues long.

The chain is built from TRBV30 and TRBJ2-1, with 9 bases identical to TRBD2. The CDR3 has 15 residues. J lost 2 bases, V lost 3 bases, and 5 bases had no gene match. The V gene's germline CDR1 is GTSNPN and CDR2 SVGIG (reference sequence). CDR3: CAWSIVAGAYNEQFF. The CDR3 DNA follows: TGTGCCTGGAGCATCGTAGCGGGAGCCTACAATGAGCAGTTCTTC.

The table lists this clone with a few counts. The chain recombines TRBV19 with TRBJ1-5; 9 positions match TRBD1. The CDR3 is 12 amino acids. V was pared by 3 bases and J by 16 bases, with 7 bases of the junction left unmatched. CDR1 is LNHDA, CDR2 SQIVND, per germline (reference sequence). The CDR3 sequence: CASSMLGTGTHF. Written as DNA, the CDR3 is TGTGCCAGTAGTATGTTGGGGACAGGGACCCATTTT. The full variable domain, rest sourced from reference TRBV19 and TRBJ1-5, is DGGITQSPKYLFRKEGQNVTLSCEQNLNHDAMYWYRQDPGQGLRLIYYSQIVNDFQKGDIAEGYSVSREKKESFPLTVTSAQKNPTAFYLCASSMLGTGTHFGDGTRLSIL.

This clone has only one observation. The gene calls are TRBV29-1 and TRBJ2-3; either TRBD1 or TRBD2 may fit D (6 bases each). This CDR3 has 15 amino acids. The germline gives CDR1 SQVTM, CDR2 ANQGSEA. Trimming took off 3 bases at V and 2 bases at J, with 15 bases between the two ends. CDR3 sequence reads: CSVEGGHAPTDTQYF. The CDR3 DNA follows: TGCAGCGTTGAGGGGGGACACGCTCCCACAGATACGCAGTATTTT.

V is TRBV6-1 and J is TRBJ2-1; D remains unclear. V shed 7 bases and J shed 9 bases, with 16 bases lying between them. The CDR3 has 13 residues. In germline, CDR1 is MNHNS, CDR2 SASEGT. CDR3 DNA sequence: TGTGCCAGCATCCAAAGGTCGGGTGTTGAGCAGTTCTTC. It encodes CASIQRSGVEQFF.

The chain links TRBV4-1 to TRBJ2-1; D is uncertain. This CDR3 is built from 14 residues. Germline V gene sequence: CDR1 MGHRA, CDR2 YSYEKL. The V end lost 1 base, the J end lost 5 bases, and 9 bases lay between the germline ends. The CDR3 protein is CASSQGPWDNEQFF. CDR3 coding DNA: TGCGCCAGCAGCCAAGGACCGTGGGACAATGAGCAGTTCTTC.

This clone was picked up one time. In nucleotides, the CDR3 is TGTGCCAGCAGTTTCGGGTGGGATACGCAGTATTTT. Amino acid sequence: CASSFGWDTQYF. This chain connects TRBV27 to TRBJ2-3, with unresolved D. The CDR3 consists of 12 residues. V lost 3 bases to trimming and J lost 6 bases, with 7 bases between them. Germline V lookup: CDR1 MNHEY, CDR2 SMNVEV (reference sequence).

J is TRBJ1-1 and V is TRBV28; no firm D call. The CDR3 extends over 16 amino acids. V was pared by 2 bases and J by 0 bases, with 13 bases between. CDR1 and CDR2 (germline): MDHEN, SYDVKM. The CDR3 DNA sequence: TGTGCCAGCAGTTTACGGTCGTTTGGAATGAACACTGAAGCTTTCTTT. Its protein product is CASSLRSFGMNTEAFF.

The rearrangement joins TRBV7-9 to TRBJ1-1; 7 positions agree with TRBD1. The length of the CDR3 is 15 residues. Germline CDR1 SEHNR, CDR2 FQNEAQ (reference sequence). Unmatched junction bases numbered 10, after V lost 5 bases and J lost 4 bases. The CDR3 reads CASSPNTGELTEAFF. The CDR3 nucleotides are TGTGCCAGCAGCCCCAACACAGGGGAGCTCACTGAAGCTTTCTTT.

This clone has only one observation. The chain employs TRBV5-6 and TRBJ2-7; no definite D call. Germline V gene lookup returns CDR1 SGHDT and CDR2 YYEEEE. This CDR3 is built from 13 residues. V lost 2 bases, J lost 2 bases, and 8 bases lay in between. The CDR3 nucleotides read TGTGCCAGCAGCTTCGGCAGAACCTACGAGCAGTACTTC. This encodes CASSFGRTYEQYF.

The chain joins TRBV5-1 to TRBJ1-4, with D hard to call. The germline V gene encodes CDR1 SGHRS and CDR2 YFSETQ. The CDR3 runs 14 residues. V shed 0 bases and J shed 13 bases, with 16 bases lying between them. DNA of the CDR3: TGCGCCAGCAGCTTGGAGGGCGCCCACCTCGGACTGTTTTTT. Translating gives CASSLEGAHLGLFF.

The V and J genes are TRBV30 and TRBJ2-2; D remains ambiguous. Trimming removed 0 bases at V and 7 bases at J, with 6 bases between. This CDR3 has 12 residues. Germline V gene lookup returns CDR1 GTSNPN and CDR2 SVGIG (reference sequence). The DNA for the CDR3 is TGTGCCTGGAGTGTAGCTAGCGGGGAGCTGTTTTTT. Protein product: CAWSVASGELFF.

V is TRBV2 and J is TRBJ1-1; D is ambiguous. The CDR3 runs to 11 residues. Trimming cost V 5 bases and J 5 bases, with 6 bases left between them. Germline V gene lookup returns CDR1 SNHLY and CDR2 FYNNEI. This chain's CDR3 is CASSWVTEAFF. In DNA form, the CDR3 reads TGTGCCAGCAGTTGGGTGACTGAAGCTTTCTTT.

The CDR3 region has the DNA TGTGCCAGCAGCTTAAGGGATACGCAGTATTTT. It translates to CASSLRDTQYF. The V gene is TRBV13, the J gene TRBJ2-3; D is unclear. This CDR3 is 11 amino acids long. Per the germline V gene, CDR1 is PRHDT and CDR2 is FYEKMQ (reference sequence). The V end was cut by 2 bases, the J end by 6 bases, with 3 bases between.

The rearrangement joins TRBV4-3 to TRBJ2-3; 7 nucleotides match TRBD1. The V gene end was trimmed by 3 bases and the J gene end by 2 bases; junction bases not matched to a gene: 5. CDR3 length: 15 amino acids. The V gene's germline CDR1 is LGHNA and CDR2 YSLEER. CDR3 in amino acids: CASSHKTGDTDTQYF. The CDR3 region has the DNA TGCGCCAGCAGCCATAAAACAGGGGACACAGATACGCAGTATTTT.

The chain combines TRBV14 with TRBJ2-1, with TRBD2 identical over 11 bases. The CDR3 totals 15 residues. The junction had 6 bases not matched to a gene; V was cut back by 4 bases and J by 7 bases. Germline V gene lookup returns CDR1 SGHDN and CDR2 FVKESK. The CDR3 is CASSLLAGVSNEQFF. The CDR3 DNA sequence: TGTGCCAGCAGCCTACTAGCGGGAGTGAGTAATGAGCAGTTCTTC.

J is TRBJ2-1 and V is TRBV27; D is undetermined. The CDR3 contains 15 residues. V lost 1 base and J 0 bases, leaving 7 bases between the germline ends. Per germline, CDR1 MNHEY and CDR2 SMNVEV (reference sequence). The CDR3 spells CASSLFPSSYNEQFF. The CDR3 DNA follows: TGTGCCAGCAGTTTATTCCCCTCCTCCTACAATGAGCAGTTCTTC.

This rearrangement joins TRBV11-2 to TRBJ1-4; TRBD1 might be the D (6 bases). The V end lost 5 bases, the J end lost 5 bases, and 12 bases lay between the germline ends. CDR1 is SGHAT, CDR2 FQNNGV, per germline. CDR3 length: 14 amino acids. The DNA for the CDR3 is TGTGCCAGCAGCCCCCGGGGGCGGAATGAAAAACTGTTTTTT. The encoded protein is CASSPRGRNEKLFF.

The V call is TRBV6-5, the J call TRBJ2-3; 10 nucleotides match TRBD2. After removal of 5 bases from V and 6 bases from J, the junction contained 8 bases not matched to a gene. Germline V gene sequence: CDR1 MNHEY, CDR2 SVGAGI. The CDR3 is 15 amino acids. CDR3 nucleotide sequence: TGTGCCAGCAGTCGCGAGCGGGGGGGCGGGGATACGCAGTATTTT. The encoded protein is CASSRERGGGDTQYF.

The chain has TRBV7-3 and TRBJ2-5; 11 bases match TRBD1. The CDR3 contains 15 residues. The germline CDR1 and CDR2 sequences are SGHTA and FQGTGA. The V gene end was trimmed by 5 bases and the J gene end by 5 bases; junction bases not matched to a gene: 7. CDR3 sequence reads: CASSAGQGAHETQYF. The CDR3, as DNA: TGTGCCAGCAGCGCCGGACAGGGGGCACATGAGACCCAGTACTTC.

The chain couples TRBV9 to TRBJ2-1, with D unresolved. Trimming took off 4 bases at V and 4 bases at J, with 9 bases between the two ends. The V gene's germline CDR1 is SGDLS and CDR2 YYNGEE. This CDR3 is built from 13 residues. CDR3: CASSSSRYNEQFF. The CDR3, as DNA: TGTGCCAGCAGCAGTAGTCGGTACAATGAGCAGTTCTTC.

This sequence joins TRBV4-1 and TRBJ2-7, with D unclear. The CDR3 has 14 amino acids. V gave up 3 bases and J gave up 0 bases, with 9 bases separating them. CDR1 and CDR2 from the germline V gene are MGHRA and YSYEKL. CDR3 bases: TGCGCCAGCAGCCAGGGCAGTAACTCCTACGAGCAGTACTTC. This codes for CASSQGSNSYEQYF.

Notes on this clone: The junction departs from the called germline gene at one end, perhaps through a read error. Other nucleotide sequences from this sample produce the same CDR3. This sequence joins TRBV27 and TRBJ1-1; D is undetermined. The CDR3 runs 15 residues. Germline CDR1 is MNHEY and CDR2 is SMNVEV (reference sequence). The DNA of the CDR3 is TGTGCCAGCAAACCATTGGAAGCGAAGAACACCGAAGCTTTCTTT. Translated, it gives CASKPLEAKNTEAFF.

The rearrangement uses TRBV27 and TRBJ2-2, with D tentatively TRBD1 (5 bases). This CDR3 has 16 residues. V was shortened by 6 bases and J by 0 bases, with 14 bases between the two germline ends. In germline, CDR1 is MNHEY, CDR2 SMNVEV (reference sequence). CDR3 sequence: CASSYRTPTNTGELFF. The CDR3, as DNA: TGTGCCAGCAGCTATAGGACACCTACGAACACCGGGGAGCTGTTTTTT.

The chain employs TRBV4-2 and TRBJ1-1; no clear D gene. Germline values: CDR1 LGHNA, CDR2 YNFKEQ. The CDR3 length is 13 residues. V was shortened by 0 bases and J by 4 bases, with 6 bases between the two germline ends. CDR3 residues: CASSQDLITEAFF. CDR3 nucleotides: TGTGCCAGCAGCCAAGACTTAATCACTGAAGCTTTCTTT.

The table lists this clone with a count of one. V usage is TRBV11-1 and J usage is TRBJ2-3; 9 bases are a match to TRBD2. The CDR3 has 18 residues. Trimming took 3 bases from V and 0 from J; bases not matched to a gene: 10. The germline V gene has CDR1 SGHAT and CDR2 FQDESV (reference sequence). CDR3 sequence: CASSFSRGRATSTDTQYF. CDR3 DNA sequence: TGTGCCAGCAGCTTTTCTCGCGGGAGGGCTACCAGCACAGATACGCAGTATTTT.

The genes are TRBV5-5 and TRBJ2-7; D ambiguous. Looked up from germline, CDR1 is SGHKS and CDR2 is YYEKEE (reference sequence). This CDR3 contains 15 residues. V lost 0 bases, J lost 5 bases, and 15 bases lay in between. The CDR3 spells CASSLAGRPQDEQYF. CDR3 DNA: TGTGCCAGCAGCTTGGCCGGCCGGCCCCAGGACGAGCAGTACTTC.

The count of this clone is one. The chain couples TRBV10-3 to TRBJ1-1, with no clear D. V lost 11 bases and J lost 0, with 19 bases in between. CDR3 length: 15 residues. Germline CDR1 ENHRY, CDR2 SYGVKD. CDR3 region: CASTGSNSLNTEAFF. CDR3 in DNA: TGTGCCTCAACCGGGAGTAACTCATTGAACACTGAAGCTTTCTTT.

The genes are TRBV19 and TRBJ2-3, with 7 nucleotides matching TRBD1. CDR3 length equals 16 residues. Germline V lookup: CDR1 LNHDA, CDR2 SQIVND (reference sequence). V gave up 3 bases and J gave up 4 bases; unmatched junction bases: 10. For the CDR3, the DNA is TGTGCCAGTAGTATTATAGGGGGCCCTCTTTCAGATACGCAGTATTTT. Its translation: CASSIIGGPLSDTQYF.

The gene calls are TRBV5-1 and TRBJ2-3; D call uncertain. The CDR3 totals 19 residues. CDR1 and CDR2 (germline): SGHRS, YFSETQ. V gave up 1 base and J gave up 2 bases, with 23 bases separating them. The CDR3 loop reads CASSLSPSAVALLTDTQYF. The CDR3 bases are TGCGCCAGCAGCTTGTCCCCCTCCGCGGTCGCACTACTCACAGATACGCAGTATTTT. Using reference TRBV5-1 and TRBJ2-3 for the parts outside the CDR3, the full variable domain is KAGVTQTPRYLIKTRGQQVTLSCSPISGHRSVSWYQQTPGQGLQFLFEYFSETQRNKGNFPGRFSGRQFSNSRSEMNVSTLELGDSALYLCASSLSPSAVALLTDTQYFGPGTRLTVL.

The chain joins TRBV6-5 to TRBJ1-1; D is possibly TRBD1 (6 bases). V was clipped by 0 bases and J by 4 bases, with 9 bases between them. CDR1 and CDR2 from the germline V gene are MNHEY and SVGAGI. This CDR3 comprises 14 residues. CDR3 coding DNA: TGTGCCAGCAGTTACTCAGGGGGGGCCACTGAAGCTTTCTTT. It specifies CASSYSGGATEAFF.